The entry below describes one T cell receptor (beta chain). What it binds is not known. Profiling relied on immunoSEQ multiplex PCR, and the TCRdb table lists in-frame clones only, not all of them. The sample has about 12,000 clones; around four fifths are singletons. This sample was included in a study of chemoradiotherapy in HPV16-positive cancers. Whole-study findings and limits: The functional HPV-specific definition rests on just a couple of HPV16-positive patients. Candidate HPV-specific clones and E7-related TCR motifs grew in tumor during treatment.

The CDR3 sequence is 14 residues long. The V gene lost 4 bases and the J gene lost 3 bases, with 10 bases spanning the gap. The germline V gene has CDR1 LGHNA and CDR2 YNFKEQ. The sample here was taken from a patient who underwent chemoradiotherapy. This receptor was identified in a human donor with HPV-associated anogenital cancer. The rearrangement uses TRBV4-2 and TRBJ1-5; maybe TRBD1 (6 bases). CDR3 coding DNA: TGTGCCAGCAGCCTTGGGGGCCTCAATCAGCCCCAGCATTTT. Its translation: CASSLGGLNQPQHF.